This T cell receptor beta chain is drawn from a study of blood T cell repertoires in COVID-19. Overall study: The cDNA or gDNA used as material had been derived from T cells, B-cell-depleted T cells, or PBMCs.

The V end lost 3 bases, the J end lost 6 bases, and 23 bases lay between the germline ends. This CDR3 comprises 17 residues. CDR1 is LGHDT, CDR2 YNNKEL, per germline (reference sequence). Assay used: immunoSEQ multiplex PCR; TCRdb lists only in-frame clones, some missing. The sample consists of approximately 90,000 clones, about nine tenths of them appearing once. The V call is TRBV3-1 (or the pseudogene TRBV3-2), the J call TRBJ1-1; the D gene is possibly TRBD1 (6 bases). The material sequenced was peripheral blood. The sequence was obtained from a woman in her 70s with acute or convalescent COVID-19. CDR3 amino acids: CASSQKDGGLVVPEAFF. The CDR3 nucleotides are TGTGCCAGCAGCCAGAAGGACGGGGGGCTTGTGGTTCCTGAAGCTTTCTTT.